A selection of T cell receptor beta chains follows, all from one sample in a study of shared clonotypes between healthy human individuals. TCRdb's copy holds only in-frame clones and misses some; the assay was immunoSEQ multiplex PCR. The sample has roughly 850,000 clones, 90% to 98% seen once. The sequenced material came from naive CD8+ T cells sorted from blood. The receptors stem from a man aged 25 to 40 in good health. Both conserved end residues are part of each CDR3. D genes are given only for firm matches. The listing skips clone size in some rows; elsewhere it reads once, few, many or a size class.

clone size | CDR3 length | D gene | J gene | V gene | CDR3 protein | CDR3 DNA
- | 13 | - | TRBJ2-7 | TRBV30 | CASGLINSYEQYF | TGTGCCTCGGGACTTATAAATTCCTACGAGCAGTACTTC
once | 14 | - | TRBJ1-5 | TRBV7-2 | CASSSKQGNQPQHF | TGTGCCAGCAGCTCGAAACAGGGCAATCAGCCCCAGCATTTT
- | 13 | - | TRBJ2-3 | TRBV27 | CASSSGAEDTQYF | TGTGCCAGCAGTTCCGGGGCGGAGGATACGCAGTATTTT
- | 15 | TRBD1 | TRBJ2-7 | TRBV28 | CASSAETGRIYEQYF | TGTGCCAGCAGTGCCGAGACAGGGCGTATCTACGAGCAGTACTTC
- | 16 | - | TRBJ1-4 | TRBV5-1 | CASSLGEMATNEKLFF | TGCGCCAGCAGCTTGGGAGAAATGGCAACTAATGAAAAACTGTTTTTT
- | 15 | TRBD1 | TRBJ1-2 | TRBV18 | CASSLGQDRDHGYTF | TGTGCCAGCTCACTGGGACAGGATCGCGACCATGGCTACACCTTC
- | 13 | - | TRBJ1-1 | TRBV5-6 | CASTLLPNTEAFF | TGTGCCAGTACCCTTCTACCGAACACTGAAGCTTTCTTT
- | 13 | - | TRBJ2-7 | TRBV25-1 | CASSPSGHDEQYF | TGTGCCAGCAGTCCCAGTGGGCACGACGAGCAGTACTTC
- | 16 | - | TRBJ1-4 | TRBV5-1 | CASSLGEGATNEKLFF | TGCGCCAGCTCCCTAGGGGAAGGGGCAACTAATGAAAAACTGTTTTTT
- | 18 | TRBD1 | TRBJ2-5 | TRBV29-1 | CSVEPIGVDRGFEETQYF | TGCAGCGTTGAACCAATAGGGGTGGACAGGGGGTTTGAGGAGACCCAGTACTTC
- | 12 | - | TRBJ1-1 | TRBV29-1 | CSAFKDNTEAFF | TGCAGCGCCTTTAAGGATAACACTGAAGCTTTCTTT
- | 15 | - | TRBJ2-1 | TRBV5-1 | CASSKEDRSYNEQFF | TGCGCCAGCAGCAAAGAGGATCGCTCCTACAATGAGCAGTTCTTC
- | 17 | TRBD2 | TRBJ2-3 | TRBV27 | CASSNNVGLAGGDTQYF | TGTGCCAGCAGTAATAATGTAGGACTAGCGGGAGGAGATACGCAGTATTTT
- | 14 | - | TRBJ1-1 | TRBV11-3 | CASSLAGANTEAFF | TGTGCCAGCAGCTTGGCAGGGGCGAACACTGAAGCTTTCTTT
- | 16 | - | TRBJ2-5 | TRBV18 | CASSPDEGEVVEAQYF | TGTGCCAGCTCACCCGACGAGGGGGAGGTCGTGGAGGCCCAGTACTTC
- | 12 | - | TRBJ2-7 | TRBV29-1 | CSVMTGAYEQYF | TGCAGCGTTATGACAGGAGCCTACGAGCAGTACTTC
- | 10 | - | TRBJ1-1 | TRBV6-1 | CASSEDTTFF | TGTGCCAGCAGTGAAGACACAACTTTCTTT
- | 13 | - | TRBJ1-5 | TRBV7-2 | CASSLQGWQPQHF | TGTGCCAGCAGCTTACAGGGTTGGCAGCCCCAGCATTTT